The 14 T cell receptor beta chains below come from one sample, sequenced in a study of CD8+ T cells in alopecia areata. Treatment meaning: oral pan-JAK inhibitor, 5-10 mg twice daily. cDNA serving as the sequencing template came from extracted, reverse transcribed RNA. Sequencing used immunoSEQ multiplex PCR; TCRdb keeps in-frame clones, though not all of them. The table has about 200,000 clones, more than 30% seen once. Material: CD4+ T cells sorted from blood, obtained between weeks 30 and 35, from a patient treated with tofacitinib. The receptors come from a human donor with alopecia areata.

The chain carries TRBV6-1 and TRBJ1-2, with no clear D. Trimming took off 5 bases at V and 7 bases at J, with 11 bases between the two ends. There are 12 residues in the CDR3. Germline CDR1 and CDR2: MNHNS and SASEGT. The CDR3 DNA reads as TGTGCCAGCAGTCTCGGAGGTCGTGGCTACACCTTC. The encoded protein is CASSLGGRGYTF.

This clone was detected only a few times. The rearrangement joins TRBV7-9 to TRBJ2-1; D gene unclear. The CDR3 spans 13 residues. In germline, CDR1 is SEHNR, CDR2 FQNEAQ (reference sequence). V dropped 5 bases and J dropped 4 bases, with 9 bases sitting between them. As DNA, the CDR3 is TGTGCCAGCAGCCTAGTCCCGTACAATGAGCAGTTCTTC. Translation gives CASSLVPYNEQFF.

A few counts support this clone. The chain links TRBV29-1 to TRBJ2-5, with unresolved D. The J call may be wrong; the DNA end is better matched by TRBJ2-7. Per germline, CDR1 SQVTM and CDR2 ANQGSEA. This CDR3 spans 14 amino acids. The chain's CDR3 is CSVAPKFSSYEQYF. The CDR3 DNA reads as TGCAGCGTGGCACCCAAATTCAGCTCCTACGAGCAGTACTTC.

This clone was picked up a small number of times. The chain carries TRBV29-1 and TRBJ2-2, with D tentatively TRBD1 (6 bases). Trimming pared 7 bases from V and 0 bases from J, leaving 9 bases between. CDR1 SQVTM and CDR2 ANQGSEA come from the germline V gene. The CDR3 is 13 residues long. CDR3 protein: CSGGQTNTGELFF. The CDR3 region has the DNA TGCAGCGGTGGACAGACGAACACCGGGGAGCTGTTTTTT.

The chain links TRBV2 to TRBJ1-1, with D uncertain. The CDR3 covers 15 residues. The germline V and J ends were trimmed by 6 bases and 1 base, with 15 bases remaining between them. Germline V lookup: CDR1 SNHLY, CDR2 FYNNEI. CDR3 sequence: CASRINQHPNTEAFF. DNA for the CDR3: TGTGCCAGCAGGATAAACCAACACCCGAACACTGAAGCTTTCTTT. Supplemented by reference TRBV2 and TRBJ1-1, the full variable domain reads EPEVTQTPSHQVTQMGQEVILRCVPISNHLYFYWYRQILGQKVEFLVSFYNNEISEKSEIFDDQFSVERPDGSNFTLKIRSTKLEDSAMYFCASRINQHPNTEAFFGQGTRLTVV.

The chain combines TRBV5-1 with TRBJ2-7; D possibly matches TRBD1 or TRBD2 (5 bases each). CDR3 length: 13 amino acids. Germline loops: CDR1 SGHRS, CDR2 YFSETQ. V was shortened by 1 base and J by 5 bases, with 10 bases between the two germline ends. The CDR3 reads CASSLLLGDEQYF. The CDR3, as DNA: TGCGCCAGCAGCTTGTTATTGGGGGACGAGCAGTACTTC.

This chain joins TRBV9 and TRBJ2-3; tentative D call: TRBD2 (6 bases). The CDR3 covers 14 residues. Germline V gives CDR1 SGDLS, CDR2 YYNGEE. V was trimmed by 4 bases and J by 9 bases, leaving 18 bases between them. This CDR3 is CASSPQPNRGTQYF. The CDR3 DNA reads TGTGCCAGCAGCCCCCAACCGAACCGGGGGACGCAGTATTTT. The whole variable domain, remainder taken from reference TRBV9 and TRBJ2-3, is DSGVTQTPKHLITATGQRVTLRCSPRSGDLSVYWYQQSLDQGLQFLIQYYNGEERAKGNILERFSAQQFPDLHSELNLSSLELGDSALYFCASSPQPNRGTQYFGPGTRLTVL.

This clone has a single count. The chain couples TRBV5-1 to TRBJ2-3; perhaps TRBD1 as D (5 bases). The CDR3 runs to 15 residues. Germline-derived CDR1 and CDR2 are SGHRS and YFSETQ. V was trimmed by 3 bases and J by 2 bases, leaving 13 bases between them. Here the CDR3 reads CASSSSGQNTDTQYF. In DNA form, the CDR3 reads TGCGCCAGCAGCTCCTCCGGACAAAACACAGATACGCAGTATTTT.

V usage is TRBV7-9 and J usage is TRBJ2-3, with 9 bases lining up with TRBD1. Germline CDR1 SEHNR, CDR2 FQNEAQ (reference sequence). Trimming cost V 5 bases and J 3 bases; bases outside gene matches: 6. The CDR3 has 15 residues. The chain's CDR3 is CASSLRTGATDTQYF. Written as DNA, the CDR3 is TGTGCCAGCAGCCTCCGGACAGGGGCGACAGATACGCAGTATTTT.

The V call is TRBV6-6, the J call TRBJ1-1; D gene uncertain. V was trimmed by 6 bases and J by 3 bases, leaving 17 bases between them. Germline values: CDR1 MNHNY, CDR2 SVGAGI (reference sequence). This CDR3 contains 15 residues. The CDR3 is CASRNGGQRDTEAFF. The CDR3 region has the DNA TGTGCCAGCAGAAACGGTGGTCAGCGAGACACTGAAGCTTTCTTT.

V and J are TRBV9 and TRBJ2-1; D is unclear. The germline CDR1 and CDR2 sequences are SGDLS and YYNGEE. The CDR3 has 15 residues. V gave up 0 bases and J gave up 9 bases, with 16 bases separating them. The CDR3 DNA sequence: TGTGCCAGCAGCGTAGGGGTGACTGACCTGGGTGAGCAGTTCTTC. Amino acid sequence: CASSVGVTDLGEQFF. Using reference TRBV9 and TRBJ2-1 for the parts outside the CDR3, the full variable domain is DSGVTQTPKHLITATGQRVTLRCSPRSGDLSVYWYQQSLDQGLQFLIQYYNGEERAKGNILERFSAQQFPDLHSELNLSSLELGDSALYFCASSVGVTDLGEQFFGPGTRLTVL.

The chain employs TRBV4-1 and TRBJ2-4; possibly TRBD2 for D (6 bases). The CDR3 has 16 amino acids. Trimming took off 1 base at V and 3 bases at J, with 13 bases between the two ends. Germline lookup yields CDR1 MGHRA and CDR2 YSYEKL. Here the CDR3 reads CASSQVGGTVKNIQYF. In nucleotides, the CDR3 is TGCGCCAGCAGCCAAGTGGGGGGTACGGTCAAAAACATTCAGTACTTC.

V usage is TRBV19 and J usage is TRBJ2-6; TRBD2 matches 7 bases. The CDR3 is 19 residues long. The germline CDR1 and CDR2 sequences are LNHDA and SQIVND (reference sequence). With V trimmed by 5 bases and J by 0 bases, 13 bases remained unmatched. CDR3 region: CASSPASGDYFSGANVLTF. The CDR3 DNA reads TGTGCCAGTAGTCCCGCCTCCGGGGACTACTTCTCTGGGGCCAACGTCCTGACTTTC.

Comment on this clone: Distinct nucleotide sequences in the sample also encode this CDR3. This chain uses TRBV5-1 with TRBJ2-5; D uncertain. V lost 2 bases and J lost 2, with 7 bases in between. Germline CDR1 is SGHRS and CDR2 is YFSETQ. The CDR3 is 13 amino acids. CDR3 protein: CASSLGQQETQYF. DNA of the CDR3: TGCGCCAGCAGCTTAGGGCAGCAAGAGACCCAGTACTTC.